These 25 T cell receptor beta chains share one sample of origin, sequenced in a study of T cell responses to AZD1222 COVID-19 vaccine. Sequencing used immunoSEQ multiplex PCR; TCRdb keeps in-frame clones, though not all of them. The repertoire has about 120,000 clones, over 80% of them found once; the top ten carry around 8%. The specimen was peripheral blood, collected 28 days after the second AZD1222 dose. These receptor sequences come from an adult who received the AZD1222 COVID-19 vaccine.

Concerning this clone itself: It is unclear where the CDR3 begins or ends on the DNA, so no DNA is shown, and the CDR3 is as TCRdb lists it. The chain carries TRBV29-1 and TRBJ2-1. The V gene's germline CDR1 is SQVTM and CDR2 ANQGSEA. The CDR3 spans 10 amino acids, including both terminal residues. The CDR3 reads CSVGEGIRFF.

The CDR3 loop reads CASSFGTHQPQHF. The CDR3 nucleotides read TGTGCCAGCAGCTTCGGGACTCATCAGCCCCAGCATTTT. The rearrangement links TRBV3-1 (or the pseudogene TRBV3-2) to TRBJ1-5; maybe TRBD1 (5 bases). Germline CDR1 is LGHDT and CDR2 is YNNKEL (reference sequence). The CDR3 is made up of 13 amino acids. V was trimmed by 5 bases and J by 5 bases, leaving 10 bases between them.

This CDR3 is CASSPLGGIGTQYF. The CDR3 DNA sequence: TGTGCCAGCTCACCCCTTGGGGGCATTGGGACCCAGTACTTC. The chain joins TRBV18 to TRBJ2-5, with D possibly TRBD1 on 6 matching bases. This CDR3 has 14 residues. The ends were cut back, 3 bases at V and 7 bases at J, with 15 bases in the middle. Per germline, CDR1 KGHSH and CDR2 LQKENI.

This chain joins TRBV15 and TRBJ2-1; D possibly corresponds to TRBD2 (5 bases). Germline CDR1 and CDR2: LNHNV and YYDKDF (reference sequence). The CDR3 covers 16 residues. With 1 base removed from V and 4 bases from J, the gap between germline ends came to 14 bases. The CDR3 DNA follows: TGTGCCACCAGCAGAGGAGGAGCGGCAATGTACAATGAGCAGTTCTTC. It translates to CATSRGGAAMYNEQFF. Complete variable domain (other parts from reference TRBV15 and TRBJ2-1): DAMVIQNPRYQVTQFGKPVTLSCSQTLNHNVMYWYQQKSSQAPKLLFHYYDKDFNNEADTPDNFQSRRPNTSFCFLDIRSPGLGDTAMYLCATSRGGAAMYNEQFFGPGTRLTVL.

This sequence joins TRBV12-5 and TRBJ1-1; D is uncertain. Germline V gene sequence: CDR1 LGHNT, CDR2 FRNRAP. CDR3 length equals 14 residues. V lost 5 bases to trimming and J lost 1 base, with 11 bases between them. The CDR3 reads CASGISAANTEAFF. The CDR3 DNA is TGTGCTAGTGGTATCTCGGCTGCGAACACTGAAGCTTTCTTT.

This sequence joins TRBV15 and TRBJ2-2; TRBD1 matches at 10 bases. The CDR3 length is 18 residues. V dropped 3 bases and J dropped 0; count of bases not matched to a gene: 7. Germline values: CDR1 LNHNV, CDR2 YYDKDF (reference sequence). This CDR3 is CATSSGQGVFANTGELFF. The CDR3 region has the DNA TGTGCCACCAGCAGTGGACAGGGGGTTTTCGCGAACACCGGGGAGCTGTTTTTT.

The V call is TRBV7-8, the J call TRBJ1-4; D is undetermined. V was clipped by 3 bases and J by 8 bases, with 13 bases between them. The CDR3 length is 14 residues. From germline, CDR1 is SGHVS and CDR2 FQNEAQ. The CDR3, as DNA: TGTGCCAGCAGCTTTAATGGTCGTGAGGAAAAACTGTTTTTT. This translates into CASSFNGREEKLFF.

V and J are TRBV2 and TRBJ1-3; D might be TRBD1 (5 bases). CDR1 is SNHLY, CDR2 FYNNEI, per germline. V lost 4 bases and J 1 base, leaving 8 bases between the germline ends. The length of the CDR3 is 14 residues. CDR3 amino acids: CASSVQGSGNTIYF. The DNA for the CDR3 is TGTGCCAGCAGTGTGCAGGGTTCTGGAAACACCATATATTTT. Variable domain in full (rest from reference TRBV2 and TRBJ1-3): EPEVTQTPSHQVTQMGQEVILRCVPISNHLYFYWYRQILGQKVEFLVSFYNNEISEKSEIFDDQFSVERPDGSNFTLKIRSTKLEDSAMYFCASSVQGSGNTIYFGEGSWLTVV.

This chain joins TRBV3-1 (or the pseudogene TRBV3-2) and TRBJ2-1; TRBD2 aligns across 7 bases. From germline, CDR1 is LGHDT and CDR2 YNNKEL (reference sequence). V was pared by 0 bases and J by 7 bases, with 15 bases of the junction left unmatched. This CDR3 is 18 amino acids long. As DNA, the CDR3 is TGTGCCAGCAGCCAAGATCAGTTTCAGACGGGAGGATTGAATGAGCAGTTCTTC. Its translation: CASSQDQFQTGGLNEQFF.

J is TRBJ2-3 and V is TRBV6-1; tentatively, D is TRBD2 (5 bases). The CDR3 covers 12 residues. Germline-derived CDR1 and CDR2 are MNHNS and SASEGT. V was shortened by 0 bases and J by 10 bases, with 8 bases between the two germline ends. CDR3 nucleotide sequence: TGTGCCAGCAGTGAAGCGCGGGTCTCGCAGTATTTT. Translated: CASSEARVSQYF.

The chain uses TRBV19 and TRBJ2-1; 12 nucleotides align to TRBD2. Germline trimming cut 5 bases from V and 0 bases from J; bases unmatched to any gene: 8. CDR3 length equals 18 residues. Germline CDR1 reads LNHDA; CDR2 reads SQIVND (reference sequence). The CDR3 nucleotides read TGTGCCAGTAGTCAAACCGAGACTAGCGGGAGCTCCTACAATGAGCAGTTCTTC. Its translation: CASSQTETSGSSYNEQFF.

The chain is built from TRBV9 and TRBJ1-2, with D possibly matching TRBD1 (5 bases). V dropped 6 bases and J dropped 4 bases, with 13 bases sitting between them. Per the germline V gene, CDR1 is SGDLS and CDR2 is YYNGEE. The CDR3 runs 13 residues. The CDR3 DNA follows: TGTGCCAGCACCGTGGACACCGCCTATGGCTACACCTTC. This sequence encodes CASTVDTAYGYTF.

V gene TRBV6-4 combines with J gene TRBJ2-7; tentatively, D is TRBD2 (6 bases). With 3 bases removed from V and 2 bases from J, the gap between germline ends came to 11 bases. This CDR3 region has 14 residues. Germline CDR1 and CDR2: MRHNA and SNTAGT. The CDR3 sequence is CASSEFAGTYEQYF. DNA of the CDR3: TGTGCCAGCAGTGAATTTGCGGGAACCTACGAGCAGTACTTC.

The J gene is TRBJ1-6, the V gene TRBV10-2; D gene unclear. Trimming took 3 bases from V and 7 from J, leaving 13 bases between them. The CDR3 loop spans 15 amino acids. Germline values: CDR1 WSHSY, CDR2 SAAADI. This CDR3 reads CASSEWGFGNSPLHF. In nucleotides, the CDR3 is TGCGCCAGCAGTGAATGGGGTTTCGGAAATTCACCCCTCCACTTT.

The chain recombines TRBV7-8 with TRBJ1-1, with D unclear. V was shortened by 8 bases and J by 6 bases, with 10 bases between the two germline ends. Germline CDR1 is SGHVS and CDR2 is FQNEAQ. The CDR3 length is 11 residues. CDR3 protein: CASSGVAEAFF. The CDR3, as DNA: TGTGCCAGCTCCGGGGTCGCTGAAGCTTTCTTT.

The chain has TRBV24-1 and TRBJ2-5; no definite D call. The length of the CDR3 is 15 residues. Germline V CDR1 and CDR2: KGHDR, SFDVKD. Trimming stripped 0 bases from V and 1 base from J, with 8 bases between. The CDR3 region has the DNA TGTGCCACCAGTGATTTGCGCGGTACCCAAGAGACCCAGTACTTC. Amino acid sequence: CATSDLRGTQETQYF.

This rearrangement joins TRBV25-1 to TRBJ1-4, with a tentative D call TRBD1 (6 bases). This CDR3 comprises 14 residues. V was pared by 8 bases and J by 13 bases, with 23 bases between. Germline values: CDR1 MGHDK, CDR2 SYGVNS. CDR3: CASHTDPPGGRLFF. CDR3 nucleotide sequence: TGTGCCAGCCATACTGATCCTCCCGGGGGGCGACTGTTTTTT.

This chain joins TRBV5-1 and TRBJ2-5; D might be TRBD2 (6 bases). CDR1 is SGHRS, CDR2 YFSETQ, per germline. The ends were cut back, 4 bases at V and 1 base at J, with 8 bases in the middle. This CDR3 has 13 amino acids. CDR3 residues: CASSGGTQETQYF. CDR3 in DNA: TGCGCCAGCAGCGGGGGGACCCAAGAGACCCAGTACTTC. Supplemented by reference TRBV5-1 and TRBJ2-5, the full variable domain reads KAGVTQTPRYLIKTRGQQVTLSCSPISGHRSVSWYQQTPGQGLQFLFEYFSETQRNKGNFPGRFSGRQFSNSRSEMNVSTLELGDSALYLCASSGGTQETQYFGPGTRLLVL.

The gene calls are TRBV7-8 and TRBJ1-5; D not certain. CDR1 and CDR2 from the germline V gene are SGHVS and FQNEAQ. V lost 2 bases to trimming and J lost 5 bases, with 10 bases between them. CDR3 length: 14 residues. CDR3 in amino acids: CASSLREGDQPQHF. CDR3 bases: TGTGCCAGCAGCTTAAGGGAGGGAGATCAGCCCCAGCATTTT. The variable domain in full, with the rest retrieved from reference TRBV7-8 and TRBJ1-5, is GAGVSQSPRYKVAKRGQDVALRCDPISGHVSLFWYQQALGQGPEFLTYFQNEAQLDKSGLPSDRFFAERPEGSVSTLKIQRTQQEDSAVYLCASSLREGDQPQHFGDGTRLSIL.

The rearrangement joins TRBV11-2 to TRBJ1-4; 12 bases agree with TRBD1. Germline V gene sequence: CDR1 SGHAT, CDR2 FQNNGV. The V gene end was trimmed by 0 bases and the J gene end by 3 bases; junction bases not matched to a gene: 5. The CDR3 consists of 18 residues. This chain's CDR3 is CASSLDGDRGPSNEKLFF. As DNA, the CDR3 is TGTGCCAGCAGCTTAGATGGGGACAGGGGGCCGTCTAATGAAAAACTGTTTTTT. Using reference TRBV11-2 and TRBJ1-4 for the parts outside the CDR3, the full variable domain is EAGVAQSPRYKIIEKRQSVAFWCNPISGHATLYWYQQILGQGPKLLIQFQNNGVVDDSQLPKDRFSAERLKGVDSTLKIQPAKLEDSAVYLCASSLDGDRGPSNEKLFFGSGTQLSVL.

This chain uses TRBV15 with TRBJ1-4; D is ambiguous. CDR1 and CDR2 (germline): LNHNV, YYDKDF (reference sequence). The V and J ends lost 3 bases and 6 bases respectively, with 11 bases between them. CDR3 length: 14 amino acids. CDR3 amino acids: CATSRGFIDEKLFF. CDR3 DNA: TGTGCCACCAGCAGGGGATTTATAGATGAAAAACTGTTTTTT.

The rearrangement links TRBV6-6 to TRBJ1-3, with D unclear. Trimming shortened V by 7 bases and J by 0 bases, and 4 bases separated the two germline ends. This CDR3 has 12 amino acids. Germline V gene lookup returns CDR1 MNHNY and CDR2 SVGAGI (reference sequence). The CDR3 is CASTGSGNTIYF. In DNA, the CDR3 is TGTGCCAGCACAGGCTCTGGAAACACCATATATTTT.

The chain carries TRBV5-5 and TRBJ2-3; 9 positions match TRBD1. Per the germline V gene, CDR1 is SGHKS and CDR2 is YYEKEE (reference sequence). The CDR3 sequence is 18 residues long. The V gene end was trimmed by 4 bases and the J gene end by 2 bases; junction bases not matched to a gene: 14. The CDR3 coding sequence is TGTGCCAGCAGCCAGACCACTACCGGGACAGGGTTCACAGATACGCAGTATTTT. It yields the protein CASSQTTTGTGFTDTQYF.

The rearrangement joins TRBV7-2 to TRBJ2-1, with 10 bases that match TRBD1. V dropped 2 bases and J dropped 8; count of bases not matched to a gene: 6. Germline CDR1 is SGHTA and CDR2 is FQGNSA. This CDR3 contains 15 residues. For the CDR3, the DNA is TGTGCCAGCAGCTTATTGGGACAGGGGTGGGATGAGCAGTTCTTC. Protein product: CASSLLGQGWDEQFF.

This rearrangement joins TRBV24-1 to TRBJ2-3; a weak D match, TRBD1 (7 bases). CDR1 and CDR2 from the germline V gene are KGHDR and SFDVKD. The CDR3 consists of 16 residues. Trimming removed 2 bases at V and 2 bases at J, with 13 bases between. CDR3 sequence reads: CATSDYGRGVTDTQYF. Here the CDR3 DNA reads TGTGCCACCAGTGATTATGGCAGGGGGGTCACAGATACGCAGTATTTT.